This T cell receptor (beta chain) was sequenced during a study of T cell repertoires in cytomegalovirus infection. TCRdb fed the reads into MiXCR, producing one record per CDR3 protein. The sample holds 310,000 or so distinct CDR3 sequences, roughly a sixth seen once. Study-level points and caveats: Using cumulative public TCR beta family frequency, the authors identified those who carried CMV together with the relevant HLA. There were HLA-C-restricted CMV-specific TCR beta clonotypes dominating the ex vivo response.

The V segment lost 5 bases and the J segment 2 bases; nucleotides outside the gene matches: 3. This CDR3 is built from 14 residues. Germline V gene lookup returns CDR1 KGHDR and CDR2 SFDVKD. In this sample, this clonotype turned up a few times. The antigen is undetermined. The receptor was derived from a human donor in good health (CMV status not recorded). Some clones in this sample may be carry-over from other donors' samples. V is TRBV24-1 and J is TRBJ2-7; 9 positions agree with TRBD1. The sequenced sample was PBMCs. Here the CDR3 reads CATSARDRAYEQYF. CDR3 sequence (DNA): TGTGCCACCAGTGCCCGGGACAGGGCCTACGAGCAGTACTTC.